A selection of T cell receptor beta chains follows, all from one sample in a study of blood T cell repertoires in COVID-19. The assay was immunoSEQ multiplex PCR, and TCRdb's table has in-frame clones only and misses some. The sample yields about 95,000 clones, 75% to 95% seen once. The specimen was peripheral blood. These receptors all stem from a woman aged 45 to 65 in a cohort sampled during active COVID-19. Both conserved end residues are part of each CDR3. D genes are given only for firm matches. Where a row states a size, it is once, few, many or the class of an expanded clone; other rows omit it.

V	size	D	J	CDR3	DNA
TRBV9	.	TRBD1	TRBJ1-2	CASSVGTANYGYTF	TGTGCCAGCAGCGTTGGGACAGCTAACTATGGCTACACCTTC
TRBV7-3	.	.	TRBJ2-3	CASSPQRVPTDTQYF	TGTGCCAGCAGCCCCCAGCGGGTGCCCACAGATACGCAGTATTTT
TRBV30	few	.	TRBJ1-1	CAWSLNTEAFF	TGTGCCTGGAGCCTTAACACTGAAGCTTTCTTT
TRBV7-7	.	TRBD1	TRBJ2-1	CASSSGQGRGNEQFF	TGTGCTAGCAGCTCCGGACAGGGGAGGGGGAATGAGCAGTTCTTC
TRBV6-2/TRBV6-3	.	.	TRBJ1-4	CASSDIVATNEKLFF	TGTGCCAGCAGTGATATAGTGGCAACTAATGAAAAACTGTTTTTT
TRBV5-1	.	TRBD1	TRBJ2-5	CASSRNPGTGLEETQYF	TGCGCCAGCAGCCGTAATCCCGGGACAGGGTTGGAAGAGACCCAGTACTTC
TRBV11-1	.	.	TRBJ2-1	CASSLAGGITNEQFF	TGTGCCAGCAGCTTAGCCGGGGGAATTACCAATGAGCAGTTCTTC
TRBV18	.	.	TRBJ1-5	CASSPPGGNQPQHF	TGTGCCAGCTCACCGCCGGGAGGCAATCAGCCCCAGCATTTT
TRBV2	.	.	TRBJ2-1	CASSDDGNNEQFF	TGTGCCAGCAGCGATGACGGGAACAATGAGCAGTTCTTC
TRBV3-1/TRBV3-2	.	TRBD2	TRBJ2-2	CASTQWLAGAGELFF	TGTGCCAGCACGCAGTGGCTAGCGGGAGCCGGGGAGCTGTTTTTT
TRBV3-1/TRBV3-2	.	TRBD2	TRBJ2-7	CASSHSSGRGSYEQYF	TGTGCCAGCAGCCACTCTAGCGGGAGAGGCAGCTACGAGCAGTACTTC
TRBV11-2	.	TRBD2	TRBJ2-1	CASSPRSGGNEQFF	TGTGCCAGCAGCCCTCGGTCCGGGGGGAATGAGCAGTTCTTC
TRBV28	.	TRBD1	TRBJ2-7	CASSSGQAPYEQYF	TGTGCCAGCAGTTCGGGACAGGCACCCTACGAGCAGTACTTC
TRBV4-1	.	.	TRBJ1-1	CASSQEGTGPEAFF	TGCGCCAGCAGCCAAGAAGGGACTGGGCCTGAAGCTTTCTTT
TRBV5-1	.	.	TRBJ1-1	CASRKDSRVTEAFF	TGCGCCAGCAGGAAAGACAGTCGTGTGACTGAAGCTTTCTTT
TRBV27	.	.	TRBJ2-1	CASSSRQGGSGGPSNEQFF	TGTGCCAGCAGTTCCCGACAGGGCGGTTCGGGAGGGCCTTCAAATGAGCAGTTCTTC
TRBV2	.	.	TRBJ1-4	CASRATGSEKLFF	TGTGCCAGCAGGGCAACAGGTAGTGAAAAACTGTTTTTT
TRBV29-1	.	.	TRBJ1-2	CSVPVLDPRYGYTF	TGCAGCGTTCCTGTCTTAGACCCTAGGTATGGCTACACCTTC
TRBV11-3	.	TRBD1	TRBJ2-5	CASSPHRGQETQYF	TGTGCCAGCAGCCCCCACAGGGGGCAAGAGACCCAGTACTTC
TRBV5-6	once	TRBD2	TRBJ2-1	CASSPFAGGVNEQFF	TGTGCCAGCAGCCCATTTGCGGGAGGAGTGAATGAGCAGTTCTTC
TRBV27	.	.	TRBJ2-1	CASSLARTPYNEQFF	TGTGCCAGCAGTTTAGCGCGCACCCCCTACAATGAGCAGTTCTTC
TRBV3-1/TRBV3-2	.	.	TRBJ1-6	CASSQPGGGNSPLHF	TGTGCCAGCAGCCAACCGGGGGGCGGAAATTCACCCCTCCACTTT
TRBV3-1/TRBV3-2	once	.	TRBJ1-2	CASSQARGGYTF	TGTGCCAGCAGCCAGGCCCGGGGGGGCTACACCTTC
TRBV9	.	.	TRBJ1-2	CASSGLGGARGYTF	TGTGCCAGCAGCGGCCTTGGGGGGGCGCGCGGCTACACCTTC
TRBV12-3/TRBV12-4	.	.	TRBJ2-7	CASSSGPQEYF	TGTGCCAGCAGCTCTGGGCCCCAGGAGTACTTC
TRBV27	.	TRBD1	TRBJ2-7	CASSPRDRGNEQYF	TGTGCCAGCAGCCCACGGGACAGGGGTAACGAGCAGTACTTC
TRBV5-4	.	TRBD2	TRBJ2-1	CASRLAGANEQFF	TGTGCCAGCCGACTAGCGGGGGCGAATGAGCAGTTCTTC
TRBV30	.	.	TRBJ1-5	CAWSAGGANNQPQHF	TGTGCCTGGAGCGCGGGGGGCGCGAACAATCAGCCCCAGCATTTT
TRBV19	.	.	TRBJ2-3	CASSIDLTRADTQYF	TGTGCCAGTAGTATAGATCTTACTAGGGCAGATACGCAGTATTTT
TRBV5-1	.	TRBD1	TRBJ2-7	CASSLARGTGVYEQYF	TGCGCCAGCAGCTTGGCGCGTGGGACAGGGGTTTACGAGCAGTACTTC
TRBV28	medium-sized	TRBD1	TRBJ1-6	CASGQGGSSPLHF	TGTGCCAGCGGACAGGGGGGGAGTTCACCCCTCCACTTT
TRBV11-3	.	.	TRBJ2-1	CASSLGGSYNEQFF	TGTGCCAGCAGCTTGGGGGGATCATACAATGAGCAGTTCTTC
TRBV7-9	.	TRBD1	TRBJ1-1	CASSSTGQGTLKAFF	TGTGCCAGCAGCTCTACGGGACAGGGAACACTGAAGGCTTTCTTT
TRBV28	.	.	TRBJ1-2	CASTLGDGGRSGYTF	TGTGCCAGCACCCTAGGGGACGGGGGAAGGAGCGGCTACACCTTC
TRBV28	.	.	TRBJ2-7	CASSDPGHGYEQYF	TGTGCCAGCAGTGACCCGGGACACGGATACGAGCAGTACTTC
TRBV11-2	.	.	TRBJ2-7	CASSLNSIGEVVYEQYF	TGTGCCAGCAGCTTAAATTCCATAGGAGAAGTAGTCTACGAGCAGTACTTC
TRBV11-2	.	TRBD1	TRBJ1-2	CASSLGDRGFYGYTF	TGTGCCAGCAGCTTAGGGGACAGGGGATTCTATGGCTACACCTTC
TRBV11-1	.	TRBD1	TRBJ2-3	CASSLFRGRTDTQYF	TGTGCCAGCAGCTTATTTAGGGGGCGCACAGATACGCAGTATTTT
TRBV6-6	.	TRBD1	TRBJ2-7	CASSYPGQGISGEQYF	TGTGCCAGCAGTTACCCGGGACAGGGAATATCGGGCGAGCAGTACTTC
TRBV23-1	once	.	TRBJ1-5	CASSQLGSDSSSNQPQHF	TGCGCCAGCAGTCAGCTAGGCTCGGATTCGTCAAGCAATCAGCCCCAGCATTTT
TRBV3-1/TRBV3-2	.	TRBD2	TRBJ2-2	CASSPRGLAIGTGELFF	TGTGCCAGCAGCCCAAGGGGACTAGCGATTGGCACCGGGGAGCTGTTTTTT
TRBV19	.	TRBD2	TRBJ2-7	CASSMSRLADQGPMYEQYF	TGTGCCAGTAGTATGTCTAGACTAGCGGACCAGGGGCCTATGTACGAGCAGTACTTC
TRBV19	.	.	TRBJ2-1	CASSIGAVPYNEQFF	TGTGCCAGTAGTATAGGAGCGGTTCCGTACAATGAGCAGTTCTTC
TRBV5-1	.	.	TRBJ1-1	CASTPSGTIPTEAFF	TGCGCCAGCACCCCCTCCGGGACAATTCCCACTGAAGCTTTCTTT